Here is one TCR beta chain with its context. This specimen belongs to a study of blood T cell repertoires in COVID-19. Study overall: The United States, Italy and Spain supplied acute and convalescent COVID-19 samples. PBMCs, B-cell-depleted T cells, or T cells were the source of the cDNA or gDNA that made up the material.

Source study methods: Amplified reference gene primers provided the basis for estimating nucleated cell counts. TCRdb keeps only in-frame clones here, not all; method: immunoSEQ multiplex PCR. The V and J calls and the clone size are those of that table, but D and trimming were determined from the DNA. Among around 190,000 clones listed, 70% to 90% were seen once. Trimming removed 6 bases from V and 2 bases from J; junction bases left unmatched: 11. The CDR3 covers 16 residues. Germline loops: CDR1 SQVTM, CDR2 ANQGSEA. The sample comprised peripheral blood. This receptor was identified in a man aged 50 to 59 with active or convalescent COVID-19. The V gene is TRBV29-1, the J gene TRBJ2-2, with 8 positions matching TRBD2. The CDR3 region has the DNA TGCAGCGTAACTAGCGGTAGTGCGGTAAACACCGGGGAGCTGTTTTTT. Amino acid sequence: CSVTSGSAVNTGELFF.